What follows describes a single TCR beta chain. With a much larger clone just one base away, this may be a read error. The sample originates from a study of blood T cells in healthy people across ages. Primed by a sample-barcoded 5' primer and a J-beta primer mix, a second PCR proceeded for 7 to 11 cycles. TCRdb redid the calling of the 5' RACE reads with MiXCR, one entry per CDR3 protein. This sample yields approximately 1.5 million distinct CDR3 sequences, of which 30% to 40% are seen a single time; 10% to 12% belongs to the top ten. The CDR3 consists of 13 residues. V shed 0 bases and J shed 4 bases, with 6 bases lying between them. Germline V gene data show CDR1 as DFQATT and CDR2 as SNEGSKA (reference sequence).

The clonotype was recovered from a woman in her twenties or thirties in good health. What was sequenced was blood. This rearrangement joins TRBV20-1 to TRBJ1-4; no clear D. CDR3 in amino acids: CSARDLHNEKLFF. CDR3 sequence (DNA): TGCAGTGCTAGAGACCTCCATAATGAAAAACTGTTTTTT.